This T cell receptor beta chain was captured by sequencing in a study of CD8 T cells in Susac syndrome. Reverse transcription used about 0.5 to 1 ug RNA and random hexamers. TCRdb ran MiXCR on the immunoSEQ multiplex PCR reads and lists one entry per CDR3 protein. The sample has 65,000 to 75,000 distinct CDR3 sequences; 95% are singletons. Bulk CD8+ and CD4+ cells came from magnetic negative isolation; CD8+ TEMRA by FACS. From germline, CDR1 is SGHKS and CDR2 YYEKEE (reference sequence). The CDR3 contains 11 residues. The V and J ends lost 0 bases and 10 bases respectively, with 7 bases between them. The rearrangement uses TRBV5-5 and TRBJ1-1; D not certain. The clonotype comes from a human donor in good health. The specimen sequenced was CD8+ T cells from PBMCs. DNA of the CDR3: TGTGCCAGCAGCTTGGACCAGGCAGCTTTCTTT. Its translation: CASSLDQAAFF.